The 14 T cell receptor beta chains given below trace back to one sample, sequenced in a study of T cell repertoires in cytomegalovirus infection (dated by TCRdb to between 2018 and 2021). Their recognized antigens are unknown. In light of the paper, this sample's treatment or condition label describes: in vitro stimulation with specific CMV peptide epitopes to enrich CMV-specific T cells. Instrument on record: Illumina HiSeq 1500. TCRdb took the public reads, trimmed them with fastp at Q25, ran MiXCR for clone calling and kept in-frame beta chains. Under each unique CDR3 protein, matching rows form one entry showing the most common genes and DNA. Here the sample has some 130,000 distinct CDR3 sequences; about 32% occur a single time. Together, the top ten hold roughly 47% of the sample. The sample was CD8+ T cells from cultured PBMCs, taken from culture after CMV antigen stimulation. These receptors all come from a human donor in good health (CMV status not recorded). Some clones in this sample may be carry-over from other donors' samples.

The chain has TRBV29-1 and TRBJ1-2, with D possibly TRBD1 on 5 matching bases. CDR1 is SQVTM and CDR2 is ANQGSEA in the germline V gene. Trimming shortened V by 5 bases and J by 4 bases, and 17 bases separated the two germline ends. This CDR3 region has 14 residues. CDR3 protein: CSVLSGGAGYGYTF. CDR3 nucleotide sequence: TGCAGCGTTCTTTCGGGAGGGGCCGGCTATGGCTACACCTTC.

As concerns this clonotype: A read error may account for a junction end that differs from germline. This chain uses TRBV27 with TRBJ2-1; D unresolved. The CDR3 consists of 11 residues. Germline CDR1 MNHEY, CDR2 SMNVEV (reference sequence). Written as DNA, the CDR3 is TGTACCAGCAGTTTCTACAATGAGCAGTTCTTC. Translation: CTSSFYNEQFF.

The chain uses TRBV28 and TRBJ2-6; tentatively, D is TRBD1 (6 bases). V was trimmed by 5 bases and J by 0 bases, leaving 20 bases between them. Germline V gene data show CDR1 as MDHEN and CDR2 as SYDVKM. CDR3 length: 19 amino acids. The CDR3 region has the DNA TGTGCCAGCAGTACCCTCACAGGGATGGGCGTCTCTGGGGCCAACGTCCTGACTTTC. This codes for CASSTLTGMGVSGANVLTF. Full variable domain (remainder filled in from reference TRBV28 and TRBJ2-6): DVKVTQSSRYLVKRTGEKVFLECVQDMDHENMFWYRQDPGLGLRLIYFSYDVKMKEKGDIPEGYSVSREKKERFSLILESASTNQTSMYLCASSTLTGMGVSGANVLTFGAGSRLTVL.

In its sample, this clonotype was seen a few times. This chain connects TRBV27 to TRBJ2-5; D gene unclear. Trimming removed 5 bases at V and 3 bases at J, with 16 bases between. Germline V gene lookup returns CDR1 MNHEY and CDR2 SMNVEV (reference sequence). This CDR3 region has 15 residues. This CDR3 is CASSPLGASEETQYF. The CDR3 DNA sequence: TGTGCCAGCAGTCCCCTGGGCGCGTCTGAAGAGACCCAGTACTTC.

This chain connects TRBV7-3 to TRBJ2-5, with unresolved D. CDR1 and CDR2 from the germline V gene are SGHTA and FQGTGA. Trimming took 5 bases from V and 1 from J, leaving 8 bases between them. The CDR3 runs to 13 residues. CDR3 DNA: TGTGCCAGCAGCGAGCAGATCCAAGAGACCCAGTACTTC. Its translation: CASSEQIQETQYF.

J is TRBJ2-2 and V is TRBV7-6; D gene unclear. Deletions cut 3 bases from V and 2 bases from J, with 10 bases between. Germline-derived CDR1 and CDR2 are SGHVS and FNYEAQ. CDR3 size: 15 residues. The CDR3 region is CASSFGRANTGELFF. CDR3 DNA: TGTGCCAGCAGCTTCGGCAGAGCCAACACCGGGGAGCTGTTTTTT.

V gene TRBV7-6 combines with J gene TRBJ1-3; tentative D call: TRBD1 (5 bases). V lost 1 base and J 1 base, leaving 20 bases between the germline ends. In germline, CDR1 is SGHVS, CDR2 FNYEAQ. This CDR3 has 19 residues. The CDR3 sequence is CASSLGRGRDRRSGNTIYF. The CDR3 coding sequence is TGTGCCAGCAGCTTAGGGAGAGGCCGGGACCGCCGTTCTGGAAACACCATATATTTT.

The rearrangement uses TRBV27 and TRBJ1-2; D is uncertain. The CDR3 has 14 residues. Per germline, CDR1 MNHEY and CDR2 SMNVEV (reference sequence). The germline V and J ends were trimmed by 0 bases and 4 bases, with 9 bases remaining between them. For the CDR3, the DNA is TGTGCCAGCAGTTTATCACGGGGATTCTATGGCTACACCTTC. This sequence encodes CASSLSRGFYGYTF.

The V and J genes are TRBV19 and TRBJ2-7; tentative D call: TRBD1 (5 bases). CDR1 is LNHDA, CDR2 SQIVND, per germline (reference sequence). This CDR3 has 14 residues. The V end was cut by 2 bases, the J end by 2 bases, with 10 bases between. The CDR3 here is CASSINGAAYEQYF. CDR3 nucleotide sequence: TGTGCCAGTAGTATAAATGGGGCAGCCTACGAGCAGTACTTC.

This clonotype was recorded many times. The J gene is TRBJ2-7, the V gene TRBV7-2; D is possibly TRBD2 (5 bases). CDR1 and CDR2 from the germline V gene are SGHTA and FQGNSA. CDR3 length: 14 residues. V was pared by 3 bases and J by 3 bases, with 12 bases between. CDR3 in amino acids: CASSFRGAGYEQYF. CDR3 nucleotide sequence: TGTGCCAGCAGCTTTCGGGGTGCGGGCTACGAGCAGTACTTC.

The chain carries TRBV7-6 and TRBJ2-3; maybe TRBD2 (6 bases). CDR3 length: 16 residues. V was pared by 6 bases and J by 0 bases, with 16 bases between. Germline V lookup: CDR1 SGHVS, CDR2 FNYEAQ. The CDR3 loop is CASSSPGGISTDTQYF. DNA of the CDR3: TGTGCCAGCAGTTCGCCCGGGGGTATTAGCACAGATACGCAGTATTTT.

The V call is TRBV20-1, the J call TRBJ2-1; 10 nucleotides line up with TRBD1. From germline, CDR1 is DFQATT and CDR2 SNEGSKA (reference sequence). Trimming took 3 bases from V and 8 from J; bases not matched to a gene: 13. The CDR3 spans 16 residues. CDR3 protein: CSASPGTGVFIYEQFF. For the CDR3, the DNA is TGCAGTGCTAGCCCGGGGACAGGGGTTTTTATCTATGAGCAGTTCTTC.

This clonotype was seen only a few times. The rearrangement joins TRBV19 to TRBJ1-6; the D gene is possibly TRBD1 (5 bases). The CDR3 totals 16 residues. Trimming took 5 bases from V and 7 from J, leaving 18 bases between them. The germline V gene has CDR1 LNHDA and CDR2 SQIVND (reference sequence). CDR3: CASSSWDSGENSPLHF. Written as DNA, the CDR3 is TGTGCCAGTAGTTCCTGGGACTCCGGGGAGAATTCACCCCTCCACTTT.

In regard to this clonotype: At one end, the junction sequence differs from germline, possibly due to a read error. The chain's CDR3 is CANSPRQGRYEQYF. The DNA of the CDR3 is TGTGCCAACAGTCCTCGACAGGGGCGGTACGAGCAGTACTTC. The chain joins TRBV27 to TRBJ2-7; the match to TRBD1 covers 8 bases. The CDR3 has 14 amino acids. Germline V gene lookup returns CDR1 MNHEY and CDR2 SMNVEV (reference sequence).